This section outlines one T cell receptor (beta chain) sequence together with its context. This sample was taken from a study of CD8+CD57+ T cells in acquired aplastic anemia. Using genomic DNA as the template, TCR beta VDJ and CDR3 profiling was carried out. TCRdb reanalysed the reads using MiXCR and keeps one entry per CDR3 protein. The sample lists some 150,000 distinct CDR3 sequences, over 55% occurring once. This CDR3 spans 15 amino acids. With 4 bases removed from V and 0 bases from J, the gap between germline ends came to 7 bases. The V gene's germline CDR1 is SEHNR and CDR2 FQNEAQ (reference sequence). Before being chosen for sequencing, patients had shown CD8+CD57+ cell expansion by flow cytometry.

The TCR was taken from a human donor with aplastic anemia. The sequenced sample consisted of sorted CD4+, CD8+, or CD8+CD57+ T cells (not recorded which) from PBMCs. This chain connects TRBV7-9 to TRBJ2-6; D remains unclear. The CDR3 DNA reads as TGTGCCAGCAGCTATAAAGCCTCTGGGGCCAACGTCCTGACTTTC. This encodes CASSYKASGANVLTF.